This TCR beta chain was recovered during a study of CXCR3-negative and CXCR3-positive naive CD8 T cells. Study results and caveats: Whereas memory cells differed, naive CXCR3-negative and CXCR3-positive cells shared similar TRBV-TRBJ usage. In CXCR3-positive naive cells, the TRB CDR3s were more hydrophobic than in CXCR3-negative naive cells.

The CDR3 has 14 residues. Germline CDR1 is MNHEY and CDR2 is SVGEGT. All TRB cDNA libraries came from 5' RACE performed with UMI labels. TCRdb processed the 5' RACE reads again and assigns one entry to each CDR3 protein, with no DNA. This sample lists approximately 100,000 distinct CDR3 sequences; its ten largest clones have over 0.35%. Those CD8+ T cells considered naive were CD45RO-CCR7+CD27+CD95-. Details on this clonotype: Its antigen is undetermined.

The chain combines TRBV6-2 or TRBV6-3 with TRBJ2-3. This receptor was taken from a human donor in good health. Some clones in this sample may be carry-over from other donors' samples. Sequenced: naive CXCR3+ CD8+ T cells from blood. Subset reported: CD45RO-CCR7+CD27+CD95- naive CD8+ T cells expressing CXCR3 (TNR3+). The CDR3 sequence is CASSPSILTDTQYF.